This TCR beta chain was identified in a study of early stage breast cancer tumors (dated by TCRdb to the late 2010s). Study-level background: Of the approximately 16 invasive breast tumors, 12 to 13 were found to be estrogen receptor-positive, progesterone receptor-positive and HER2-negative. Of the roughly 12 ER+/PR+/HER2- tumors, eight were classified as invasive ductal carcinomas and four as invasive lobular carcinomas. The average read coverage per sample was roughly 9.5-fold. The samples as a whole yielded around 2.5 million detected templates, corresponding to 1,100,000 or so unique clonotypes. Paper-wide results and their limitations: Compared with adjacent normal breast tissue, tumors had higher clonality and roughly 2.5-fold greater T cell density. Enriched TCRB sequences shared across patients were found to be mostly commonly generated sequences that were unlikely to play an important role in the tumor microenvironment. Repertoires from blood resembled normal breast more closely than tumor, and using blood as a reference for each tissue separated tumor from normal in about 90% of the 16 patients. Because the cohort was small, a breakdown by tumor subtype could not be done. Sequencing bulk genomic DNA from unsorted cells could not capture chain pairing or functional markers like CD4, CD8 and FOXP3.

The CDR3 starts with the cysteine, ends with the phenylalanine, and has 15 residues. The only DNA kept is the CDR3, 45 bases in frame from the first base. In the germline V gene, CDR1 corresponds to SGHDN and CDR2 to FVKESK. V gives up 1 base and J gives up 4 bases, and the segment between their germline ends measures 13 bases. Notes on this clone: There is no known antigen for this receptor. No base quality information exists; no much larger clone differs at one position.

The study profiled bulk TCR beta-chain repertoires in matched peripheral blood, tumor and adjacent normal breast tissue taken from approximately 15 patients with early-stage breast cancer. Before surgery, 5-10 mL of whole blood was collected into EDTA tubes and then processed within 2 hours. Peripheral blood mononuclear cells were isolated by Ficoll-Paque centrifugation in SepMate-50 tubes. PBMCs were cryopreserved in around 90% FBS with about 10% DMSO in aliquots of roughly 1.8 to 4.5 million cells and stored in liquid nitrogen. The Qiagen AllPrep DNA/RNA Mini kit was used to extract genomic DNA. Each sample was amplified in two independent genomic DNA replicates, using 0.5 to 0.65 ug for blood and 1.5 ug for tumor or normal breast. TCRB sequencing of genomic DNA was carried out with the ImmunoSeq Intro kit according to the manufacturer's instructions. The multiplex PCR ran for 25 to 35 cycles using proprietary primers and spike-in control sequences for absolute quantification. An 87-bp fragment spanning the CDR3 and flanking V and J genes was sequenced with single-end 150-bp reads. Each lane of an Illumina MiSeq running version 3.0 chemistry carried seven multiplexed samples, with two replicates apiece. The original methods were these. Raw data were processed with the vendor's proprietary pipeline, and both replicates were merged into a single result per sample. To define clonotypes, the study grouped productive rearrangements that shared the V-gene family, CDR3 amino acid sequence and J-gene segment. Clonality was computed as 1 minus the normalized Shannon entropy (Pielou evenness) of TCRB abundances. T cell density was estimated as total templates divided by the number of input cells, with the number of input cells inferred from the DNA input amount. Recon with default parameters was used to estimate total repertoire diversity and clonality. A clonotype was considered tumor-enriched if its abundance in tumor exceeded 0.1% and was at least 32-fold higher than its abundance in normal breast. The table was pulled from immuneACCESS by TCRdb, which kept in-frame rearrangements only. Such tables lose some clones; where checked, under half of the loss comes from unresolved V genes, and the rest has no known cause. The V and J calls and clone size come from that table; D and trimming were worked out from the DNA. Present in this sample are about 29,000 clones, approximately 85% of which were seen just once. The top ten clonotypes cover approximately 9% of the sample.

This chain joins TRBV14 to TRBJ1-2; the D gene cannot be named for sure. Sequencing was performed on blood. The origin of this receptor is a person between 50 and 60 years old with breast cancer. The bases are TGTGCCAGCAGCCAAGGCACCCAACCCCCCTATGGCTACACCTTC. Its product reads: CASSQGTQPPYGYTF.